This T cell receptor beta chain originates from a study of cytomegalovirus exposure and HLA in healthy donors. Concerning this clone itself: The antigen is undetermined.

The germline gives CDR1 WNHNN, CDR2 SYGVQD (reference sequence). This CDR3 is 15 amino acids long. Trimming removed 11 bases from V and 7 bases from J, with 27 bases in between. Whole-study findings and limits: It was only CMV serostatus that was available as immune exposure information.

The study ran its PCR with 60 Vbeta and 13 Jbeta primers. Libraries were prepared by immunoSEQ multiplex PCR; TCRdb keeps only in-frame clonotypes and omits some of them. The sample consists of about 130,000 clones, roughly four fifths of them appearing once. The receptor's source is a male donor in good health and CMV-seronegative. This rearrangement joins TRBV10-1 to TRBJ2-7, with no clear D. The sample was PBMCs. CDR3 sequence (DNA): TGCGCCGGCGAGAGGTGGCTAGTGGATTACTGTGAGCAGTACTTC. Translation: CAGERWLVDYCEQYF.